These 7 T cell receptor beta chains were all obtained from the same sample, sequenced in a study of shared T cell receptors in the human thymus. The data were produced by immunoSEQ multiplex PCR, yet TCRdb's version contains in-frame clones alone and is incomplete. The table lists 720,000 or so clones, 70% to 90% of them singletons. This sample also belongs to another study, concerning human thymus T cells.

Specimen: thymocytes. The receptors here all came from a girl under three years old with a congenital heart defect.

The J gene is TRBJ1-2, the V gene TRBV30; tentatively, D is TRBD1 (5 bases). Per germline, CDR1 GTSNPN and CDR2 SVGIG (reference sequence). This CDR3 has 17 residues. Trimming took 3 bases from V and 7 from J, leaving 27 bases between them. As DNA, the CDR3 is TGTGCCTGGAGCCTGTACCTTGGGACTCCCCGGAAAAGTGGCTACACCTTC. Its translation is CAWSLYLGTPRKSGYTF.

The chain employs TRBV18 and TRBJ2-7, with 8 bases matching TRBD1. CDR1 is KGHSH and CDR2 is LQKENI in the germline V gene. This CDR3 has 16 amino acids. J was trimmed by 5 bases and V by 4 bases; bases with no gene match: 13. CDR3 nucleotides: TGTGCCAGCTCACGCGATCAGGGGGCTTACTCGGACGAGCAGTACTTC. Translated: CASSRDQGAYSDEQYF.

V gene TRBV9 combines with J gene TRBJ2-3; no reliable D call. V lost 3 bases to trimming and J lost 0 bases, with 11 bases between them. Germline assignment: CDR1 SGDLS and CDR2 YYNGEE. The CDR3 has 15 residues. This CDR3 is CASSAFDSSTDTQYF. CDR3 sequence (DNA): TGTGCCAGCAGCGCCTTTGATAGTAGCACAGATACGCAGTATTTT. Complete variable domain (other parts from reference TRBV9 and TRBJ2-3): DSGVTQTPKHLITATGQRVTLRCSPRSGDLSVYWYQQSLDQGLQFLIQYYNGEERAKGNILERFSAQQFPDLHSELNLSSLELGDSALYFCASSAFDSSTDTQYFGPGTRLTVL.

In DNA form, the CDR3 reads TGTGCCAGCAGTGAATCCTGGAGGAGCTCCTACGAGCAGTACTTC. Residues: CASSESWRSSYEQYF. The chain carries TRBV25-1 and TRBJ2-7; possible D gene TRBD2, 5 bases. V lost 1 base to trimming and J lost 0 bases, with 10 bases between them. CDR3 length: 15 amino acids. In germline, CDR1 is MGHDK, CDR2 SYGVNS.

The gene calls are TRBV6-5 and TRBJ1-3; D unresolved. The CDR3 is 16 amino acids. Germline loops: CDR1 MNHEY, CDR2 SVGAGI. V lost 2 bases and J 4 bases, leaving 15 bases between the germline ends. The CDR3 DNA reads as TGTGCCAGCAGTTACCTTCCGACACTCAAAGGAAACACCATATATTTT. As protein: CASSYLPTLKGNTIYF.

CDR3 protein: CASSSSGGPNEQFF. Here the CDR3 DNA reads TGTGCCAGCAGTTCTAGCGGGGGGCCTAATGAGCAGTTCTTC. The rearrangement joins TRBV6-5 to TRBJ2-1; 11 positions agree with TRBD2. V lost 4 bases to trimming and J lost 7 bases; unmatched junction nucleotides: 3. The germline CDR1 and CDR2 sequences are MNHEY and SVGAGI. The CDR3 extends over 14 amino acids.

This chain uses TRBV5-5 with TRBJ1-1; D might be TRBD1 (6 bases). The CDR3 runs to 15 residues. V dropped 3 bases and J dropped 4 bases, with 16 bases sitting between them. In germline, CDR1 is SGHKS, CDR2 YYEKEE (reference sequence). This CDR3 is CASSSRGGGSTEAFF. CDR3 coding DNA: TGTGCCAGCAGCTCCCGAGGGGGGGGAAGCACTGAAGCTTTCTTT. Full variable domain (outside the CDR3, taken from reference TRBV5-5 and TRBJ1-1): DAGVTQSPTHLIKTRGQQVTLRCSPISGHKSVSWYQQVLGQGPQFIFQYYEKEERGRGNFPDRFSARQFPNYSSELNVNALLLGDSALYLCASSSRGGGSTEAFFGQGTRLTVV.